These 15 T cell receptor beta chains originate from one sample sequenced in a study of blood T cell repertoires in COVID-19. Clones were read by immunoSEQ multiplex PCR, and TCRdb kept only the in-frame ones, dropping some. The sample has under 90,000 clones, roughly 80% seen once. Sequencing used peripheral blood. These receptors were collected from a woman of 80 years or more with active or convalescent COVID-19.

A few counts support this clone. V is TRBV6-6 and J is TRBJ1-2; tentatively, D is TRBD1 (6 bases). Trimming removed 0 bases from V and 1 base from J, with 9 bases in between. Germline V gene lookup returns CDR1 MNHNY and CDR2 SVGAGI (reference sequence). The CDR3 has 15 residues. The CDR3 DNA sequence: TGTGCCAGCAGTTACTCGTCAGGGGTTAACTATGGCTACACCTTC. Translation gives CASSYSSGVNYGYTF.

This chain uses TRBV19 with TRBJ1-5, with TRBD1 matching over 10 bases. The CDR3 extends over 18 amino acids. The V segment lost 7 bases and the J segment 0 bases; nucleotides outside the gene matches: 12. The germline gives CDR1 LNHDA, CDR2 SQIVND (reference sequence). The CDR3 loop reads CASNGPGQGIYSNQPQHF. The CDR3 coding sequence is TGTGCCAGTAACGGTCCGGGACAGGGGATCTATAGCAATCAGCCCCAGCATTTT. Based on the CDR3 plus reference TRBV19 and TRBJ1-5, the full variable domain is DGGITQSPKYLFRKEGQNVTLSCEQNLNHDAMYWYRQDPGQGLRLIYYSQIVNDFQKGDIAEGYSVSREKKESFPLTVTSAQKNPTAFYLCASNGPGQGIYSNQPQHFGDGTRLSIL.

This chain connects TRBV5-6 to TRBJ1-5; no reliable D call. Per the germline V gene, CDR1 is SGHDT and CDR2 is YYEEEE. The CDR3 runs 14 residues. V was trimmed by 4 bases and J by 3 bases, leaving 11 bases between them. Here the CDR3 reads CASSAPGINQPQHF. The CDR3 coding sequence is TGTGCCAGCAGCGCCCCGGGTATCAATCAGCCCCAGCATTTT.

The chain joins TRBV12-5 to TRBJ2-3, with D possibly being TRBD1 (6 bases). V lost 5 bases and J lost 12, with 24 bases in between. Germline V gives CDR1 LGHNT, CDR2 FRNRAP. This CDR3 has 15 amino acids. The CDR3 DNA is TGTGCTAGTGGTCGCGGACGAACAGGGTTCGCGAGCCAGTATTTT. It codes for CASGRGRTGFASQYF.

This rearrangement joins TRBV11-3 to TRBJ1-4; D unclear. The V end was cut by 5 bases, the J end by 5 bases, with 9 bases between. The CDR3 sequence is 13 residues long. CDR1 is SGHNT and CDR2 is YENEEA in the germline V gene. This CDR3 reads CASSLGENEKLFF. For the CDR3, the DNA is TGTGCCAGCAGCCTTGGGGAGAATGAAAAACTGTTTTTT.

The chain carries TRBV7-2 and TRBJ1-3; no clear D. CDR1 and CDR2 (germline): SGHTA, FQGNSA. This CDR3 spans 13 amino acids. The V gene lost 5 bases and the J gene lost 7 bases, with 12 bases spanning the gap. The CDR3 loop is CASSPTRTNTIYF. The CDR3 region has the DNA TGTGCCAGCAGCCCAACTAGGACGAACACCATATATTTT.

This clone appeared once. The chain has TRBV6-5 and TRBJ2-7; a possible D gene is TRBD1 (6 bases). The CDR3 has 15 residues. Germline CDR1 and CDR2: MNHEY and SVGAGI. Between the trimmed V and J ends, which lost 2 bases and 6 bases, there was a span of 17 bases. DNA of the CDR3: TGTGCCAGCAGTTACAGCACAGGGTGGGTCAGCGAGCAGTACTTC. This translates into CASSYSTGWVSEQYF.

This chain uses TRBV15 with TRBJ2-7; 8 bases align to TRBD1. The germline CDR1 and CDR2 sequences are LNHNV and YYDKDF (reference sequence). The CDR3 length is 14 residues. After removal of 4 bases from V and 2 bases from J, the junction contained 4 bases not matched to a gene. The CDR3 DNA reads TGTGCCACCAGCAAAGACAGGGGAACCTACGAGCAGTACTTC. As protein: CATSKDRGTYEQYF.

The CDR3 reads CASSEGLAGHQETQYF. DNA for the CDR3: TGTGCCAGCAGCGAAGGACTAGCGGGGCACCAAGAGACCCAGTACTTC. This rearrangement joins TRBV5-6 to TRBJ2-5, with 12 bases aligning to TRBD2. V dropped 4 bases and J dropped 0; count of bases not matched to a gene: 4. In germline, CDR1 is SGHDT, CDR2 YYEEEE. The CDR3 extends over 16 amino acids.

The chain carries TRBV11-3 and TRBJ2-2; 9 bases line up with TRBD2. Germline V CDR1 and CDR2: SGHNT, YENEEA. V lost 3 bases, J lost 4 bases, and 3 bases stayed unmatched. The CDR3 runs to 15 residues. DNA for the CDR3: TGTGCCAGCAGCTTTAGCGGGAGTACCACCGGGGAGCTGTTTTTT. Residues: CASSFSGSTTGELFF.

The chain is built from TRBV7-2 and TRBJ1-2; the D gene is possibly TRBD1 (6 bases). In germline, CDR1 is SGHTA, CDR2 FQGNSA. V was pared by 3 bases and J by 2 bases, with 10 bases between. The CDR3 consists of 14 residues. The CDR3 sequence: CASSFRTANYGYTF. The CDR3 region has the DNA TGTGCCAGCAGCTTCAGGACAGCCAACTATGGCTACACCTTC.

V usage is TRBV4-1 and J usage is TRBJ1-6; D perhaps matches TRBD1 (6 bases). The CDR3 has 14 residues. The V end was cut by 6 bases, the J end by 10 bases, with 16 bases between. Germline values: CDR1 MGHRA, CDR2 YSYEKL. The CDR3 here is CASSQQGMSSPLHF. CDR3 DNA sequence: TGCGCCAGCAGTCAACAGGGAATGTCCTCACCCCTCCACTTT.

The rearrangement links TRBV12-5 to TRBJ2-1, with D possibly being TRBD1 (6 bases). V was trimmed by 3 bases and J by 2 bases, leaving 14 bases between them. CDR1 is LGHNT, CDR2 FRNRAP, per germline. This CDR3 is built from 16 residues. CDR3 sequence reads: CASGLDTGKTYNEQFF. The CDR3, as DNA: TGTGCTAGTGGTTTAGACACAGGGAAGACCTACAATGAGCAGTTCTTC.

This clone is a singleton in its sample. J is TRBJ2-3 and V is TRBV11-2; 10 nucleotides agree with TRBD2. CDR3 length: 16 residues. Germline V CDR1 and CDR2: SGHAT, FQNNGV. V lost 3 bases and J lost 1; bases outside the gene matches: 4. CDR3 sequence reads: CASSFSGGKGTDTQYF. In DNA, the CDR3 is TGTGCCAGCAGCTTTAGCGGGGGGAAGGGCACAGATACGCAGTATTTT.

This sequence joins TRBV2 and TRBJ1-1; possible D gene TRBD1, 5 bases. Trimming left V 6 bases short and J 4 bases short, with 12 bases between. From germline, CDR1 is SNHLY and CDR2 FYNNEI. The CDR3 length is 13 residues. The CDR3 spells CASRKTEVTEAFF. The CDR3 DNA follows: TGTGCCAGCAGGAAGACAGAGGTCACTGAAGCTTTCTTT.